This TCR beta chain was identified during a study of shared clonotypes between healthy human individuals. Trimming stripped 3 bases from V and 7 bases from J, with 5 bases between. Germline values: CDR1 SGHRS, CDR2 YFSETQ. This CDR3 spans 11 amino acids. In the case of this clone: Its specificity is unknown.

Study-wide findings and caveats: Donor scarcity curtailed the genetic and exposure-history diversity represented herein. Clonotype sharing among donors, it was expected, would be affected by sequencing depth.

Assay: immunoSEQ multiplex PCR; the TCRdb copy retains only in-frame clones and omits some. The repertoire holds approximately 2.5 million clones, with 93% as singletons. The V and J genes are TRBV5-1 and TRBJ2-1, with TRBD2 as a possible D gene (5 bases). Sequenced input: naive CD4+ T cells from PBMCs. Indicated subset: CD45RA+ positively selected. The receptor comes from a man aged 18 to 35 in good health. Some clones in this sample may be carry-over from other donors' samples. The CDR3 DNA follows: TGCGCCAGCAGCTCGGGGAATGAGCAGTTCTTC. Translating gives CASSSGNEQFF. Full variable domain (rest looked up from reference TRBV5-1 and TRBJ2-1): KAGVTQTPRYLIKTRGQQVTLSCSPISGHRSVSWYQQTPGQGLQFLFEYFSETQRNKGNFPGRFSGRQFSNSRSEMNVSTLELGDSALYLCASSSGNEQFFGPGTRLTVL.